This TCR beta chain was captured in a study of T cells in Graves' hyperthyroidism and ophthalmopathy. Study-level points and caveats: Clonotypes that were expanded in thyroid above 0.001 mostly appeared in blood too.

What was amplified from RNA transcripts were TCR beta CDR3 regions. The HTBI set primed first-round TCR CDR3 RT-PCR. A single record per CDR3 protein comes from TCRdb applying MiXCR to the multiplex PCR reads. The sample includes about 570,000 distinct CDR3 sequences, around 45% of them seen just once. Trimming at V came to 6 bases and at J to 4 bases, leaving 12 bases not matched to a gene. Looked up from germline, CDR1 is SNHLY and CDR2 is FYNNEI. The CDR3 length is 16 residues. Patients with uncontrolled infections, other autoimmune diseases, pregnancy or lactation were excluded. Diagnoses rested on clinical symptoms, serum thyroxine and TRAb, thyroid ultrasound and orbital computed tomography. This clonotype was seen a single time. Its antigen is unidentified.

Sequencing was carried out using peripheral blood or thyroid tissue (not recorded which). This TCR was recovered from an adult woman with Graves' disease, either hyperthyroidism or ophthalmopathy (not recorded which). The J gene is TRBJ1-1, the V gene TRBV2, with 9 bases lining up with TRBD1. CDR3 region: CASRDSGTGISTEAFF. The DNA for the CDR3 is TGTGCCAGCAGGGACTCCGGGACAGGGATCAGCACTGAAGCTTTCTTT.